Below are 16 T cell receptor beta chains sequenced from a single sample in a study of cytomegalovirus exposure and HLA in healthy donors. With 60 Vbeta and 13 Jbeta primers, the PCR was carried out. Assay used: immunoSEQ multiplex PCR; TCRdb lists only in-frame clones, some missing. The table has roughly 120,000 clones, about 81% seen once; the top ten hold 0.9% to 1.2%. The sequencing sample was made of PBMCs. The receptors were sampled from a woman aged 25-40 years in good health and CMV-seronegative.

This chain's CDR3 is CSARDEGEQYF. The CDR3, as DNA: TGCAGTGCTAGAGATGAGGGCGAGCAGTACTTC. The V call is TRBV20-1, the J call TRBJ2-7; D perhaps matches TRBD2 (5 bases). The CDR3 has 11 residues. V lost 0 bases and J 6 bases, leaving 6 bases between the germline ends. Germline assignment: CDR1 DFQATT and CDR2 SNEGSKA (reference sequence).

A single count supports this clone. The chain employs TRBV1 and TRBJ2-1; TRBD2, the D gene given by the table, was not confirmed from the DNA. TRBV1 is assigned pseudogene status. The CDR3 runs to 18 residues. CDR3 coding DNA: TGCACCAGCAGCCAACCTCCCACTAGCGGGCTCTCCTACAATGAGCAGTTCTTC. As protein: CTSSQPPTSGLSYNEQFF.

This chain connects TRBV5-8 to TRBJ1-4; D is unresolved. The CDR3 loop spans 14 amino acids. The V end was cut by 4 bases, the J end by 8 bases, with 15 bases between. The germline V gene has CDR1 SGHTS and CDR2 YDEGEE. The CDR3 DNA reads TGTGCCAGCAGCCGAAGCCCCAGGAAAGAAAAACTGTTTTTT. Its protein is CASSRSPRKEKLFF.

The genes are TRBV10-3 and TRBJ1-1; weak D call: TRBD1 (6 bases). Germline V gene sequence: CDR1 ENHRY, CDR2 SYGVKD. V was shortened by 6 bases and J by 7 bases, with 15 bases between the two germline ends. The CDR3 is 13 residues long. The CDR3 is CAIRPGQSDEAFF. CDR3 bases: TGTGCCATCAGGCCGGGACAATCAGATGAAGCTTTCTTT.

In the case of this clone: An end of the junction differs from the germline gene, which may be a read error. This sequence joins TRBV7-9 and TRBJ2-2; 9 nucleotides line up with TRBD2. The germline V gene encodes CDR1 SEHNR and CDR2 FQNEAQ (reference sequence). The CDR3 has 16 amino acids. This CDR3 is CSSSWSTSGNTGELFF. The CDR3 DNA follows: TGTTCCAGCAGCTGGTCGACTAGCGGGAACACCGGGGAGCTGTTTTTT.

CDR3 protein: CASSLGLGRTGNTIYF. For the CDR3, the DNA is TGTGCCAGCAGCTTAGGGTTAGGGAGGACTGGAAACACCATATATTTT. The chain is built from TRBV7-8 and TRBJ1-3, with D unclear. V was pared by 1 base and J by 2 bases, with 12 bases between. From germline, CDR1 is SGHVS and CDR2 FQNEAQ. The CDR3 length is 16 residues. The full variable domain, its missing parts supplied by reference TRBV7-8 and TRBJ1-3, is GAGVSQSPRYKVAKRGQDVALRCDPISGHVSLFWYQQALGQGPEFLTYFQNEAQLDKSGLPSDRFFAERPEGSVSTLKIQRTQQEDSAVYLCASSLGLGRTGNTIYFGEGSWLTVV.

The chain employs TRBV9 and TRBJ2-5, with unresolved D. From germline, CDR1 is SGDLS and CDR2 YYNGEE. V shed 0 bases and J shed 6 bases, with 15 bases lying between them. The CDR3 totals 15 residues. In DNA form, the CDR3 reads TGTGCCAGCAGCGTAGCTGAGGCCCACCTCCAGACCCAGTACTTC. Translating it yields CASSVAEAHLQTQYF.

With respect to this clone: At the DNA level, this CDR3 is encoded by other sequences in the same sample as well. The V gene is TRBV28, the J gene TRBJ1-2; 12 nucleotides agree with TRBD1. This CDR3 comprises 15 residues. Trimming removed 6 bases from V and 8 bases from J; junction bases left unmatched: 10. In germline, CDR1 is MDHEN, CDR2 SYDVKM. The CDR3 region is CASRRSGTGGGGYTF. The CDR3 region has the DNA TGTGCCAGCAGGAGATCCGGGACAGGGGGCGGGGGCTACACCTTC.

There are a few counts of this clone. The V call is TRBV6-1, the J call TRBJ2-7, with D uncertain. CDR3 length equals 12 residues. Trimming removed 2 bases from V and 4 bases from J, with 6 bases in between. Germline V gene data show CDR1 as MNHNS and CDR2 as SASEGT. The chain's CDR3 is CASSEMRYEQYF. CDR3 in DNA: TGTGCCAGCAGTGAAATGAGATACGAGCAGTACTTC.

The chain recombines TRBV5-4 with TRBJ1-2; D remains ambiguous. Germline V gene sequence: CDR1 SGHNT, CDR2 YYREEE (reference sequence). V lost 5 bases and J lost 6, with 14 bases in between. The CDR3 sequence is 13 residues long. CDR3 loop: CASRFDLRDGYTF. DNA for the CDR3: TGTGCCAGCAGATTCGACCTGAGGGATGGCTACACCTTC.

The V gene is TRBV19, the J gene TRBJ1-4, with 8 bases aligning to TRBD1. Germline CDR1 is LNHDA and CDR2 is SQIVND (reference sequence). J gave up 3 bases and V 4 bases, and 1 base lay outside the gene matches. This CDR3 is built from 14 residues. CDR3 in amino acids: CASSRTGSNEKLFF. For the CDR3, the DNA is TGTGCCAGTAGTAGGACAGGGTCTAATGAAAAACTGTTTTTT. Using reference TRBV19 and TRBJ1-4 for the parts outside the CDR3, the full variable domain is DGGITQSPKYLFRKEGQNVTLSCEQNLNHDAMYWYRQDPGQGLRLIYYSQIVNDFQKGDIAEGYSVSREKKESFPLTVTSAQKNPTAFYLCASSRTGSNEKLFFGSGTQLSVL.

The rearrangement uses TRBV7-2 and TRBJ1-5, with a tentative D call TRBD1 (5 bases). The CDR3 spans 16 residues. Germline loops: CDR1 SGHTA, CDR2 FQGNSA. V was trimmed by 1 base and J by 2 bases, leaving 12 bases between them. The CDR3 DNA follows: TGTGCCAGCAGCTTAGGTCAGGGAAGGGGCAATCAGCCCCAGCATTTT. Amino acids: CASSLGQGRGNQPQHF. Full variable domain (outside the CDR3, taken from reference TRBV7-2 and TRBJ1-5): GAGVSQSPSNKVTEKGKDVELRCDPISGHTALYWYRQSLGQGLEFLIYFQGNSAPDKSGLPSDRFSAERTGGSVSTLTIQRTQQEDSAVYLCASSLGQGRGNQPQHFGDGTRLSIL.

This rearrangement joins TRBV6-5 to TRBJ1-1; D not resolved. Germline CDR1 is MNHEY and CDR2 is SVGAGI. V lost 5 bases and J lost 5, with 9 bases in between. This CDR3 comprises 12 residues. The CDR3 nucleotides are TGTGCCAGCAGTCGCGGTGGAACTGAAGCTTTCTTT. Translation: CASSRGGTEAFF.

The CDR3 DNA reads as TGTGCCAGCAGCGATCAGGGGACAAGGGGTGAAAAACTGTTTTTT. Translated: CASSDQGTRGEKLFF. The chain links TRBV6-1 to TRBJ1-4, with D maybe TRBD1 (6 bases). Germline V gene lookup returns CDR1 MNHNS and CDR2 SASEGT. The CDR3 has 15 residues. The V end was cut by 6 bases, the J end by 7 bases, with 18 bases between.

This clone was recorded a few times. The chain combines TRBV25-1 with TRBJ2-3, with D possibly TRBD2 on 5 matching bases. From germline, CDR1 is MGHDK and CDR2 SYGVNS. This CDR3 contains 14 residues. V lost 2 bases and J 0 bases, leaving 6 bases between the germline ends. The CDR3 DNA is TGTGCCAGCAGTGAAGGCGGGAGCACAGATACGCAGTATTTT. Protein sequence: CASSEGGSTDTQYF. Full variable domain (remainder filled in from reference TRBV25-1 and TRBJ2-3): EADIYQTPRYLVIGTGKKITLECSQTMGHDKMYWYQQDPGMELHLIHYSYGVNSTEKGDLSSESTVSRIRTEHFPLTLESARPSHTSQYLCASSEGGSTDTQYFGPGTRLTVL.

This rearrangement joins TRBV9 to TRBJ2-6; D unclear. Deletions cut 0 bases from V and 0 bases from J, with 4 bases between. This CDR3 has 15 residues. Germline values: CDR1 SGDLS, CDR2 YYNGEE. CDR3 DNA: TGTGCCAGCAGCGTAGGTCACTCTGGGGCCAACGTCCTGACTTTC. Encoded protein: CASSVGHSGANVLTF.